The rows below give T cell receptor beta chains drawn from one sample of a study of molecular identifiers for immune sequencing clone quantification. Using its own MiXCR run on the PCR reads, TCRdb lists one record per CDR3 protein. The sample carries under 650,000 distinct CDR3 sequences, just under 20% recorded once. Sequenced sample: naive CD8+ T cells from blood, with Jurkat cell RNA spiked in. The receptors derive from a human donor in good health. Some libraries in this study had Jurkat cell RNA spiked in. Each CDR3 is given with its conserved first and last residue. Fields, in order: CDR3 protein, CDR3 DNA, D gene, J gene, clone size, V gene. D genes are given only for firm matches. Expanded clones are given a class, and other clones once, few, many or no size at all.

CASSESYATRGTGELFF TGCGCCAGCAGTGAGTCGTACGCAACCCGGGGCACCGGGGAGCTGTTTTTT - TRBJ2-2 few TRBV10-1
CASGQGLLYEQYF TGTGCCAGTGGACAGGGACTACTCTACGAGCAGTACTTC - TRBJ2-7 many TRBV6-1
CASSSRGRLYSYEQYF TGTGCCAGCAGTTCCCGCGGGCGCTTGTACTCCTACGAGCAGTACTTC - TRBJ2-7 many TRBV27
CSAAPQTADTQYF TGCAGTGCCGCGCCCCAGACAGCAGATACGCAGTATTTT - TRBJ2-3 many TRBV20-1
CASSLGQGNINSPLHF TGTGCCAGCAGCTTGGGGCAGGGTAATATTAATTCACCCCTCCACTTT - TRBJ1-6 few TRBV5-4
CSAVSELAGTATYEQYF TGCAGTGCTGTAAGCGAACTAGCGGGGACTGCTACCTACGAGCAGTACTTC TRBD2 TRBJ2-7 - TRBV20-1
CASSWTGTGSEQYF TGTGCCAGCAGTTGGACCGGGACAGGATCCGAGCAGTACTTC TRBD1 TRBJ2-7 many TRBV27
CASSSGQGAGETQYF TGTGCCAGCAGCTCCGGACAGGGCGCGGGGGAGACCCAGTACTTC TRBD1 TRBJ2-5 many TRBV5-6
CASSLAEREVTDTQYF TGTGCCAGCAGCTTAGCGGAGCGGGAGGTTACAGATACGCAGTATTTT TRBD2 TRBJ2-3 many TRBV7-6
CASSQDRRGAITEAFF TGCGCCAGCAGCCAAGATAGGAGGGGGGCAATAACTGAAGCTTTCTTT - TRBJ1-1 many TRBV4-3
CASSFREELFF TGTGCCAGCAGCTTTCGGGAGGAGCTGTTTTTT - TRBJ2-2 many TRBV7-9
CASSTRMSANTGELFF TGTGCCAGCAGCACGCGGATGTCCGCGAACACCGGGGAGCTGTTTTTT - TRBJ2-2 many TRBV13
CASRALTGMLGEQYF TGTGCCAGCAGGGCCTTAACCGGGATGCTAGGCGAGCAGTACTTC - TRBJ2-7 - TRBV6-1
CSFSPGTGIYNEQFF TGCAGCTTTTCCCCCGGGACAGGGATCTACAATGAGCAGTTCTTC TRBD1 TRBJ2-1 few TRBV29-1
CASSFDGTGIRTDTQYF TGTGCCAGCAGCTTCGACGGGACAGGTATTCGCACAGATACGCAGTATTTT TRBD1 TRBJ2-3 many TRBV5-6
CASSIVLRGHQPQHF TGTGCCAGTAGTATAGTTCTGCGGGGGCACCAGCCCCAGCATTTT - TRBJ1-5 many TRBV19
CASSLRLAGTQETQYF TGTGCCAGCAGCTTACGACTAGCGGGGACACAAGAGACCCAGTACTTC TRBD2 TRBJ2-5 many TRBV7-9
CASSELPTGRSGANVLTF TGTGCCAGCAGTGAACTCCCAACGGGGAGATCTGGGGCCAACGTCCTGACTTTC - TRBJ2-6 many TRBV6-1
CASSQDRSNYGYTF TGCGCCAGCAGCCAAGATCGGTCGAACTATGGCTACACCTTC - TRBJ1-2 many TRBV4-1
CASSLVQGFGETQYF TGTGCCAGCAGTTTAGTCCAGGGGTTTGGCGAGACCCAGTACTTC - TRBJ2-5 many TRBV27
CASSQTPGQGTSEQYF TGCGCCAGCAGCCAAACCCCCGGACAGGGTACCTCCGAGCAGTACTTC TRBD1 TRBJ2-7 - TRBV4-1
CASSYATANTEAFF TGTGCCAGCAGTTACGCAACAGCGAACACTGAAGCTTTCTTT - TRBJ1-1 many TRBV6-2/TRBV6-3
CSARDYGGSSYEQYF TGCAGTGCTAGAGATTACGGGGGAAGCTCCTACGAGCAGTACTTC - TRBJ2-7 many TRBV20-1
CASSQDRNSGLDSPLHF TGCGCCAGCAGCCAAGATCGAAACAGCGGGCTAGATTCACCCCTCCACTTT - TRBJ1-6 many TRBV4-1
CASSYQGAVGNTIYF TGTGCCAGCAGTTATCAGGGGGCGGTTGGAAACACCATATATTTT TRBD1 TRBJ1-3 many TRBV6-5
CASRRNAGVTNFYEQYF TGTGCCAGCAGACGAAATGCAGGGGTCACGAATTTCTACGAGCAGTACTTC - TRBJ2-7 few TRBV6-6
CASSWLGPASEQYF TGTGCCAGCAGTTGGTTAGGGCCGGCAAGCGAGCAGTACTTC - TRBJ2-7 many TRBV28
CASSHRRQLGGYEQYF TGCGCCAGCAGCCACCGGAGACAGCTCGGCGGGTACGAGCAGTACTTC - TRBJ2-7 many TRBV4-3
CASSVKKGLAGAFQETQYF TGCGCCAGCAGCGTAAAGAAGGGACTAGCGGGGGCTTTTCAAGAGACCCAGTACTTC TRBD2 TRBJ2-5 many TRBV10-2
CASTVDSGNQPQHF TGTGCCAGTACCGTTGACAGTGGCAATCAGCCCCAGCATTTT - TRBJ1-5 few TRBV19
CAISEAGQGVYEQYF TGTGCCATCAGTGAGGCAGGCCAAGGAGTCTACGAGCAGTACTTC - TRBJ2-7 many TRBV10-3
CASSLYRGGYEQFF TGTGCCAGCAGCCTATACAGGGGGGGGTATGAGCAGTTCTTC - TRBJ2-1 many TRBV5-8
CASSYPQGESTEAFF TGTGCCAGCAGTTACCCCCAAGGGGAGAGTACTGAAGCTTTCTTT - TRBJ1-1 - TRBV12-3/TRBV12-4
CASSFELLVTDTQYF TGTGCCAGCAGTTTCGAACTGTTAGTCACAGATACGCAGTATTTT - TRBJ2-3 many TRBV28
CASSLDPGGVVNEQFF TGTGCCAGCAGCTTAGATCCCGGGGGGGTAGTCAATGAGCAGTTCTTC TRBD2 TRBJ2-1 - TRBV7-2
CASSLLSQGTADTQYF TGTGCCAGCAGCTTGCTTTCGCAGGGGACCGCAGATACGCAGTATTTT - TRBJ2-3 many TRBV5-6
CASSSPGHQNSPLHF TGTGCCAGCAGCTCTCCGGGACACCAGAATTCACCCCTCCACTTT - TRBJ1-6 few TRBV7-9
CASSIREASYEQYF TGTGCCAGCAGTATCCGGGAGGCCTCCTACGAGCAGTACTTC TRBD2 TRBJ2-7 many TRBV27
CSARDPDSRGFNYGYTF TGCAGTGCTAGAGATCCCGATAGTAGGGGATTCAACTATGGCTACACCTTC - TRBJ1-2 many TRBV20-1
CASSSLAGGVYEQYF TGCGCCAGCAGCTCGCTAGCGGGGGGCGTGTACGAGCAGTACTTC TRBD2 TRBJ2-7 many TRBV5-1
CASSLGAGTGYTGELFF TGTGCCAGCAGCTTGGGAGCAGGGACGGGGTACACCGGGGAGCTGTTTTTT - TRBJ2-2 many TRBV5-6